Each of the 27 T cell receptor beta chains below was sequenced from the same sample in a study of CD8 T cells in Susac syndrome. Reverse transcription of about 0.45 to 1 ug RNA was performed with random hexamers. Each CDR3 protein gets one entry after TCRdb re-called the immunoSEQ multiplex PCR reads with MiXCR. The sample has roughly 200,000 distinct CDR3 sequences, over 85% seen once; the top ten hold approximately 0.1%. The sample taken for sequencing was CD4+ T cells from PBMCs. These receptor sequences come from a human donor in good health.

CDR3 region: CASSYSRGQTEAFF. The CDR3 DNA reads TGTGCCAGCAGTTACTCGAGAGGGCAGACTGAAGCTTTCTTT. This chain connects TRBV6-2 or TRBV6-3 to TRBJ1-1; unclear D gene. This CDR3 is built from 14 residues. V gave up 0 bases and J gave up 5 bases, with 10 bases separating them. In germline, CDR1 is MNHEY, CDR2 SVGEGT.

The chain recombines TRBV20-1 with TRBJ2-5; 7 nucleotides align to TRBD2. This CDR3 has 15 amino acids. Germline V gives CDR1 DFQATT, CDR2 SNEGSKA (reference sequence). J gave up 2 bases and V 3 bases, and 9 bases lay outside the gene matches. The CDR3 nucleotides read TGCAGTGCTAGCCAGTCAGCGGGGAGACAAGAGACCCAGTACTTC. Translation gives CSASQSAGRQETQYF.

The CDR3 loop is CASSLGAGYRGYTF. DNA for the CDR3: TGTGCCAGCAGCTTAGGTGCGGGGTACAGGGGCTACACCTTC. The chain uses TRBV7-6 and TRBJ1-2, with TRBD1 as a possible D gene (5 bases). This CDR3 is built from 14 residues. V gave up 1 base and J gave up 8 bases, with 14 bases separating them. Germline-derived CDR1 and CDR2 are SGHVS and FNYEAQ.

For the CDR3, the DNA is TGCAGTGCCACCACCCTAAGGGGGAGGGAGACCCAGTACTTC. Its protein product is CSATTLRGRETQYF. The chain carries TRBV20-1 and TRBJ2-5; D may correspond to TRBD1 or TRBD2 (6 bases each). Trimming cost V 6 bases and J 5 bases, with 19 bases left between them. This CDR3 spans 14 amino acids. Per the germline V gene, CDR1 is DFQATT and CDR2 is SNEGSKA (reference sequence).

The chain combines TRBV27 with TRBJ2-3; 7 bases are a match to TRBD1. CDR1 MNHEY and CDR2 SMNVEV come from the germline V gene (reference sequence). After removal of 6 bases from V and 3 bases from J, the junction contained 3 bases not matched to a gene. The CDR3 consists of 13 residues. CDR3: CASRQGTTDTQYF. DNA for the CDR3: TGTGCCAGCAGACAGGGGACGACAGATACGCAGTATTTT.

The CDR3 sequence is CASTQTANYGYTF. CDR3 nucleotides: TGTGCCAGCACTCAGACAGCGAACTATGGCTACACCTTC. This chain links TRBV6-2 or TRBV6-3 with TRBJ1-2; maybe TRBD1 (5 bases). In germline, CDR1 is MNHEY, CDR2 SVGEGT. Trimming took 7 bases from V and 2 from J, leaving 11 bases between them. The CDR3 has 13 residues.

This chain links TRBV29-1 with TRBJ2-1; D unresolved. This CDR3 has 14 amino acids. The ends were cut back, 3 bases at V and 2 bases at J, with 11 bases in the middle. Germline V CDR1 and CDR2: SQVTM, ANQGSEA. Here the CDR3 DNA reads TGCAGCGTTGATAGCCGGTGGACCTACAATGAGCAGTTCTTC. Its protein product is CSVDSRWTYNEQFF.

The rearrangement uses TRBV9 and TRBJ2-7; a weak D match, TRBD1 (6 bases). V was cut by 0 bases and J by 3 bases, with 10 bases left in between. The CDR3 contains 14 residues. Per germline, CDR1 SGDLS and CDR2 YYNGEE. The CDR3 region is CASSVERDNYEQYF. The CDR3, as DNA: TGTGCCAGCAGCGTAGAAAGGGACAACTACGAGCAGTACTTC.

J is TRBJ1-2 and V is TRBV12-3 or TRBV12-4, with D possibly matching TRBD1 (5 bases). Trimming shortened V by 4 bases and J by 6 bases, and 15 bases separated the two germline ends. This CDR3 spans 14 amino acids. Here the CDR3 DNA reads TGTGCCAGCAGTTCTAGACGGGCAGGGAATGGCTACACCTTC. Amino acids: CASSSRRAGNGYTF.

The V gene is TRBV28, the J gene TRBJ2-3; TRBD1 matches 9 bases. Germline-derived CDR1 and CDR2 are MDHEN and SYDVKM. Germline trimming cut 5 bases from V and 4 bases from J; bases unmatched to any gene: 7. The CDR3 has 15 residues. This chain's CDR3 is CASSPGGTGSDTQYF. CDR3 nucleotide sequence: TGTGCCAGCAGTCCTGGTGGGACAGGGTCAGATACGCAGTATTTT.

The chain recombines TRBV28 with TRBJ1-1; D ambiguous. The CDR3 length is 13 residues. Germline V gives CDR1 MDHEN, CDR2 SYDVKM. V was pared by 5 bases and J by 3 bases, with 10 bases between. CDR3 loop: CASSPPWYTEAFF. CDR3 bases: TGTGCCAGCAGTCCCCCGTGGTACACTGAAGCTTTCTTT. Using reference TRBV28 and TRBJ1-1 for the parts outside the CDR3, the full variable domain is DVKVTQSSRYLVKRTGEKVFLECVQDMDHENMFWYRQDPGLGLRLIYFSYDVKMKEKGDIPEGYSVSREKKERFSLILESASTNQTSMYLCASSPPWYTEAFFGQGTRLTVV.

This chain connects TRBV20-1 to TRBJ1-5; maybe TRBD1 (5 bases). With 1 base removed from V and 5 bases from J, the gap between germline ends came to 12 bases. This CDR3 is 14 amino acids long. Germline CDR1 is DFQATT and CDR2 is SNEGSKA (reference sequence). The chain's CDR3 is CSARATGFDQPQHF. The CDR3 DNA follows: TGCAGTGCTAGAGCCACAGGATTTGATCAGCCCCAGCATTTT.

This chain uses TRBV15 with TRBJ1-1; no clear D gene. The CDR3 runs to 14 residues. Trimming left V 1 base short and J 4 bases short, with 10 bases between. Germline lookup yields CDR1 LNHNV and CDR2 YYDKDF (reference sequence). The CDR3 region is CATSRGTGGTEAFF. CDR3 sequence (DNA): TGTGCCACCAGCAGAGGTACGGGTGGCACTGAAGCTTTCTTT.

The genes are TRBV12-3 or TRBV12-4 and TRBJ2-1; 8 nucleotides agree with TRBD2. The V segment lost 6 bases and the J segment 7 bases; nucleotides outside the gene matches: 5. The CDR3 totals 13 residues. The DNA of the CDR3 is TGTGCCAGCAGCCTGAGCGGGAGTAATGAGCAGTTCTTC. Its translation is CASSLSGSNEQFF.

V gene TRBV10-3 combines with J gene TRBJ2-5; D is perhaps TRBD1 or TRBD2 (5 bases each). The V and J ends lost 6 bases and 3 bases respectively, with 14 bases between them. The CDR3 runs to 14 residues. The germline CDR1 and CDR2 sequences are ENHRY and SYGVKD. In DNA, the CDR3 is TGTGCCATCAGACCTGGGACGGACGAAGAGACCCAGTACTTC. Protein: CAIRPGTDEETQYF.

The chain carries TRBV20-1 and TRBJ2-2; D unresolved. The CDR3 has 11 amino acids. Deletions cut 3 bases from V and 4 bases from J, with 3 bases between. Germline CDR1 and CDR2: DFQATT and SNEGSKA (reference sequence). CDR3 DNA sequence: TGCAGTGCTAGCGGCACCGGGGAGCTGTTTTTT. Amino acids: CSASGTGELFF.

The V gene is TRBV29-1, the J gene TRBJ2-5; tentative D call: TRBD1 (5 bases). The CDR3 totals 13 residues. Germline V gene data show CDR1 as SQVTM and CDR2 as ANQGSEA. CDR3 region: CSTGRVGEETQYF. CDR3 nucleotides: TGCAGTACAGGCAGGGTGGGCGAAGAGACCCAGTACTTC.

The rearrangement links TRBV18 to TRBJ2-3; TRBD1 might be the D (6 bases). Germline lookup yields CDR1 KGHSH and CDR2 LQKENI. V was cut by 3 bases and J by 2 bases, with 12 bases left in between. This CDR3 has 15 residues. The CDR3, as DNA: TGTGCCAGCTCACCTTGGGGGCAGAACACAGATACGCAGTATTTT. It specifies CASSPWGQNTDTQYF.

The chain is built from TRBV28 and TRBJ2-4; D may correspond to TRBD1 or TRBD2 (6 bases each). CDR3 length: 18 amino acids. V was clipped by 6 bases and J by 0 bases, with 21 bases between them. Per the germline V gene, CDR1 is MDHEN and CDR2 is SYDVKM. As DNA, the CDR3 is TGTGCCAGCAGATCTGGAGGGGGGTTGGGACTAGCCAAAAACATTCAGTACTTC. Translation: CASRSGGGLGLAKNIQYF. The entire variable domain, with the rest obtained from reference TRBV28 and TRBJ2-4, is as follows: DVKVTQSSRYLVKRTGEKVFLECVQDMDHENMFWYRQDPGLGLRLIYFSYDVKMKEKGDIPEGYSVSREKKERFSLILESASTNQTSMYLCASRSGGGLGLAKNIQYFGAGTRLSVL.

The V and J genes are TRBV6-2 or TRBV6-3 and TRBJ2-4; D is perhaps TRBD1 or TRBD2 (5 bases each). Germline CDR1 and CDR2: MNHEY and SVGEGT. CDR3 length: 13 amino acids. Trimming cost V 7 bases and J 10 bases, with 17 bases left between them. CDR3 region: CASTGTGKRIQYF. The CDR3 DNA is TGTGCCAGCACCGGGACCGGTAAACGTATTCAGTACTTC.

This sequence joins TRBV6-1 and TRBJ2-5; possibly TRBD2 for D (5 bases). This CDR3 comprises 16 residues. Trimming took 1 base from V and 5 from J, leaving 17 bases between them. Germline V gene data show CDR1 as MNHNS and CDR2 as SASEGT. CDR3 in amino acids: CASSEGPRGPWETQYF. DNA of the CDR3: TGTGCCAGCAGTGAAGGCCCCCGGGGTCCGTGGGAGACCCAGTACTTC.

This clonotype was counted once. This chain connects TRBV29-1 to TRBJ1-5; TRBD1 matches 7 bases. The CDR3 is 13 amino acids. Germline CDR1 and CDR2: SQVTM and ANQGSEA. V gave up 4 bases and J gave up 4 bases; unmatched junction bases: 4. CDR3 sequence reads: CSVAPTGNQPQHF. CDR3 sequence (DNA): TGCAGCGTTGCTCCGACAGGGAATCAGCCCCAGCATTTT. The entire variable domain, with the rest obtained from reference TRBV29-1 and TRBJ1-5, is as follows: SAVISQKPSRDICQRGTSLTIQCQVDSQVTMMFWYRQQPGQSLTLIATANQGSEATYESGFVIDKFPISRPNLTFSTLTVSNMSPEDSSIYLCSVAPTGNQPQHFGDGTRLSIL.

The rearrangement uses TRBV20-1 and TRBJ1-5; maybe TRBD1 (5 bases). Germline CDR1 reads DFQATT; CDR2 reads SNEGSKA (reference sequence). The germline V and J ends were trimmed by 4 bases and 0 bases, with 19 bases remaining between them. CDR3 length equals 17 residues. CDR3 protein: CSAIGDGGTYSNQPQHF. CDR3 DNA sequence: TGCAGTGCTATTGGGGACGGGGGGACCTATAGCAATCAGCCCCAGCATTTT.

This clonotype was seen a single time. The CDR3: CAWGPGTEAFF. DNA for the CDR3: TGTGCCTGGGGCCCAGGGACTGAAGCTTTCTTT. The chain combines TRBV30 with TRBJ1-1, with a weak D call TRBD1 (5 bases). Germline V gene lookup returns CDR1 GTSNPN and CDR2 SVGIG (reference sequence). The CDR3 length is 11 residues. Trimming stripped 5 bases from V and 5 bases from J, with 9 bases between.

The chain links TRBV3-1 to TRBJ2-3, with D uncertain. Germline CDR1 is LGHDT and CDR2 is YNNKEL (reference sequence). V was trimmed by 0 bases and J by 4 bases, leaving 2 bases between them. The CDR3 contains 12 residues. DNA for the CDR3: TGTGCCAGCAGCCAAGATCCAGATACGCAGTATTTT. This sequence encodes CASSQDPDTQYF.

The chain combines TRBV9 with TRBJ2-7; D uncertain. The CDR3 is 14 amino acids. Looked up from germline, CDR1 is SGDLS and CDR2 is YYNGEE. V gave up 4 bases and J gave up 0 bases, with 11 bases separating them. CDR3 sequence: CASSLGGRSYEQYF. The CDR3 coding sequence is TGTGCCAGCAGCCTCGGTGGTCGCTCCTACGAGCAGTACTTC.

This clonotype came up a few times. The chain combines TRBV29-1 with TRBJ2-1; TRBD2 is a possible D gene (5 bases). Between the trimmed V and J ends, which lost 4 bases and 8 bases, there was a span of 6 bases. In germline, CDR1 is SQVTM, CDR2 ANQGSEA. The CDR3 length is 10 residues. This CDR3 reads CSVGSDEQFF. Written as DNA, the CDR3 is TGCAGCGTTGGTAGCGATGAGCAGTTCTTC.